The 28 T cell receptor beta chains listed next were all sequenced from one sample in a study of response to subunit inactivated influenza vaccine. TCRdb ran MiXCR on the RT-PCR reads and lists one entry per CDR3 protein. This table holds hundreds of thousands of distinct CDR3 sequences, approximately 15% found once. The sample here was PBMCs from blood, taken around 15 days before vaccination. These receptors originate from a man aged 45-65 years who received an inactivated influenza vaccine.

This clonotype has a handful of counts. This sequence joins TRBV12-3 or TRBV12-4 and TRBJ1-1; the D gene is possibly TRBD1 (5 bases). The V and J ends lost 4 bases and 0 bases respectively, with 18 bases between them. The CDR3 spans 17 residues. CDR3 DNA: TGTGCCAGCAGTTCCCTCCGGGACGGACCCATGAACACTGAAGCTTTCTTT. Translating gives CASSSLRDGPMNTEAFF.

A few counts support this clonotype. The gene calls are TRBV7-2 and TRBJ1-2; D not resolved. V was clipped by 2 bases and J by 5 bases, with 21 bases between them. Per germline, CDR1 SGHTA and CDR2 FQGNSA. This CDR3 comprises 17 residues. The CDR3 coding sequence is TGTGCCAGCAGCTTAAGGTGGCTCCCGCTCAGAGGGTATGGCTACACCTTC. This translates into CASSLRWLPLRGYGYTF.

The V gene is TRBV6-1, the J gene TRBJ2-3; D call uncertain. CDR3 length equals 13 residues. V lost 4 bases, J lost 2 bases, and 7 bases lay in between. Germline values: CDR1 MNHNS, CDR2 SASEGT. CDR3 sequence reads: CASSGGYTDTQYF. The CDR3 DNA reads as TGTGCCAGCAGTGGGGGATACACAGATACGCAGTATTTT.

The CDR3 bases are TGTGCCAGCAGTTACTCGGGATCGTATTGCTACACCTTC. Protein product: CASSYSGSYCYTF. The chain couples TRBV6-5 to TRBJ1-2; D not certain. CDR3 size: 13 residues. Trimming shortened V by 0 bases and J by 9 bases, and 11 bases separated the two germline ends. Germline CDR1 is MNHEY and CDR2 is SVGAGI.

The chain recombines TRBV18 with TRBJ2-6; TRBD1 agrees at 8 bases. The germline V gene encodes CDR1 KGHSH and CDR2 LQKENI. J was trimmed by 0 bases and V by 1 base; bases with no gene match: 14. The CDR3 runs to 21 residues. CDR3 amino acids: CASSPLPRADRGNSGANVLTF. The CDR3, as DNA: TGTGCCAGCTCACCACTCCCCCGGGCCGACAGGGGAAACTCTGGGGCCAACGTCCTGACTTTC.

This clonotype came up a few times. V is TRBV28 and J is TRBJ2-5; 10 bases match TRBD1. In germline, CDR1 is MDHEN, CDR2 SYDVKM. The CDR3 has 14 residues. V dropped 5 bases and J dropped 5; count of bases not matched to a gene: 5. CDR3 in DNA: TGTGCCAGCAGTGTGACAGGGGGCGATGAGACCCAGTACTTC. This encodes CASSVTGGDETQYF.

This clonotype was detected only a few times. The chain carries TRBV7-2 and TRBJ1-6; D not certain. Germline-derived CDR1 and CDR2 are SGHTA and FQGNSA. The V gene lost 2 bases and the J gene lost 7 bases, with 15 bases spanning the gap. CDR3 length equals 16 residues. The CDR3 sequence is CASSLSGTPYNSPLHF. The CDR3 DNA sequence: TGTGCCAGCAGCTTATCGGGAACCCCATACAATTCACCCCTCCACTTT.

This clonotype has more than one count but fewer than ten. The J gene is TRBJ2-7, the V gene TRBV7-9; 8 nucleotides line up with TRBD2. J was trimmed by 7 bases and V by 1 base; bases with no gene match: 3. The CDR3 contains 13 residues. Germline assignment: CDR1 SEHNR and CDR2 FQNEAQ (reference sequence). Here the CDR3 DNA reads TGTGCCAGCAGCTTAGACAAGCGGGGGGAGCAGTACTTC. The encoded protein is CASSLDKRGEQYF.

In this sample, this clonotype turned up many times. V is TRBV29-1 and J is TRBJ1-1, with 8 bases lining up with TRBD1. This CDR3 has 13 amino acids. The V gene's germline CDR1 is SQVTM and CDR2 ANQGSEA. V was clipped by 5 bases and J by 4 bases; unmatched bases: 6. The CDR3 DNA follows: TGCAGCGTTAGAACAGGGGGTAGCACTGAAGCTTTCTTT. Its translation: CSVRTGGSTEAFF.

This rearrangement joins TRBV27 to TRBJ1-5; the D gene is possibly TRBD1 (6 bases). V was shortened by 2 bases and J by 5 bases, with 16 bases between the two germline ends. The CDR3 has 16 amino acids. Germline V gene data show CDR1 as MNHEY and CDR2 as SMNVEV (reference sequence). In DNA form, the CDR3 reads TGTGCCAGCAGTTTACGCGGGAGGGGGTACGATCAGCCCCAGCATTTT. Amino acid sequence: CASSLRGRGYDQPQHF.

This rearrangement joins TRBV5-6 to TRBJ2-1, with a weak D call TRBD2 (6 bases). The germline V gene has CDR1 SGHDT and CDR2 YYEEEE. V shed 1 base and J shed 0 bases, with 14 bases lying between them. The CDR3 sequence is 17 residues long. This chain's CDR3 is CASSLLTAGSSYNEQFF. In DNA, the CDR3 is TGTGCCAGCAGCTTGCTGACAGCGGGTAGCTCCTACAATGAGCAGTTCTTC.

This clonotype was observed at least ten times. The CDR3 nucleotides are TGTGCCTGGTTGGGACGGCCCAAAAACATTCAGTACTTC. Protein: CAWLGRPKNIQYF. The V call is TRBV30, the J call TRBJ2-4; D is possibly TRBD1 or TRBD2 (5 bases each). The germline V and J ends were trimmed by 5 bases and 2 bases, with 10 bases remaining between them. Germline V gives CDR1 GTSNPN, CDR2 SVGIG (reference sequence). The length of the CDR3 is 13 residues.

The chain links TRBV11-1 to TRBJ2-2, with no clear D. Germline CDR1 SGHAT, CDR2 FQDESV (reference sequence). CDR3 length: 16 residues. The V and J ends lost 5 bases and 1 base respectively, with 14 bases between them. The CDR3 protein is CASSPFGPKNTGELFF. The CDR3 DNA reads as TGTGCCAGCAGCCCTTTCGGTCCGAAGAACACCGGGGAGCTGTTTTTT.

Remarks on this clonotype: One end of the junction does not line up with germline, which may come from a read error. The rearrangement uses TRBV5-6 and TRBJ1-6; a weak D match, TRBD1 (5 bases). CDR3 length: 14 amino acids. CDR1 SGHDT and CDR2 YYEEEE come from the germline V gene. The CDR3 DNA is TGTGTCAGCAGCCTAGGACACCTAAATTCACCCCTCCACTTT. Its translation: CVSSLGHLNSPLHF.

Concerning this clonotype itself: Since a much larger clone is just one base distant, this may be a read error. This chain joins TRBV7-2 and TRBJ2-4, with TRBD1 matching over 7 bases. Germline CDR1 reads SGHTA; CDR2 reads FQGNSA. The junction had 8 bases not matched to a gene; V was cut back by 6 bases and J by 0 bases. CDR3 length equals 16 residues. The CDR3 nucleotides are TGTGCCAGCAGTTTTGTGACAGGGATAGCCAAAAACATTCAGTACTTC. It encodes CASSFVTGIAKNIQYF.

This chain uses TRBV19 with TRBJ2-3; no reliable D call. V lost 5 bases and J lost 8, with 20 bases in between. The CDR3 has 15 amino acids. Germline assignment: CDR1 LNHDA and CDR2 SQIVND (reference sequence). The CDR3 region is CASSPPPFGSATQYF. The CDR3 region has the DNA TGTGCCAGTAGTCCCCCCCCCTTTGGCTCCGCTACGCAGTATTTT.

In its sample, this clonotype was seen many times. The rearrangement uses TRBV7-9 and TRBJ1-1, with D maybe TRBD1 (5 bases). Germline V gene sequence: CDR1 SEHNR, CDR2 FQNEAQ (reference sequence). The V end lost 5 bases, the J end lost 4 bases, and 14 bases lay between the germline ends. This CDR3 has 14 amino acids. CDR3 DNA: TGTGCCAGCAGCCACCCATTCGGGGGCACTGAAGCTTTCTTT. Encoded protein: CASSHPFGGTEAFF. The variable domain in full, with the rest retrieved from reference TRBV7-9 and TRBJ1-1, is DTGVSQNPRHKITKRGQNVTFRCDPISEHNRLYWYRQTLGQGPEFLTYFQNEAQLEKSRLLSDRFSAERPKGSFSTLEIQRTEQGDSAMYLCASSHPFGGTEAFFGQGTRLTVV.

This clonotype has a handful of counts. The chain combines TRBV20-1 with TRBJ2-7; possible D gene TRBD1, 6 bases. The CDR3 contains 13 residues. Deletions cut 6 bases from V and 0 bases from J, with 12 bases between. CDR1 and CDR2 from the germline V gene are DFQATT and SNEGSKA (reference sequence). CDR3 coding DNA: TGCAGTGCAACAGGGACCATCTCCTACGAGCAGTACTTC. Protein: CSATGTISYEQYF.

This chain joins TRBV18 and TRBJ2-7; the match to TRBD2 covers 14 bases. The CDR3 is 18 amino acids. CDR1 and CDR2 (germline): KGHSH, LQKENI. The ends lost 8 bases at V and 3 bases at J; junction bases unmatched: 15. CDR3 sequence (DNA): TGTGCCAGCCGGCAAAAGCTGCCGGGACTAGCGGGAGACTACGAGCAGTACTTC. Translated: CASRQKLPGLAGDYEQYF.

The table lists this clonotype with a few counts. The V gene is TRBV5-1, the J gene TRBJ2-1, with D tentatively TRBD2 (5 bases). The CDR3 sequence is 14 residues long. CDR1 is SGHRS, CDR2 YFSETQ, per germline. V was trimmed by 0 bases and J by 10 bases, leaving 14 bases between them. The CDR3 region is CASSLGPSTGEQFF. For the CDR3, the DNA is TGCGCCAGCAGCTTGGGACCCTCAACGGGGGAGCAGTTCTTC. Based on the CDR3 plus reference TRBV5-1 and TRBJ2-1, the full variable domain is KAGVTQTPRYLIKTRGQQVTLSCSPISGHRSVSWYQQTPGQGLQFLFEYFSETQRNKGNFPGRFSGRQFSNSRSEMNVSTLELGDSALYLCASSLGPSTGEQFFGPGTRLTVL.

The chain uses TRBV4-3 and TRBJ2-2; TRBD1 or TRBD2 may be the D gene (6 bases each). The CDR3 is 15 amino acids. CDR1 is LGHNA and CDR2 is YSLEER in the germline V gene. Trimming removed 0 bases from V and 7 bases from J, with 12 bases in between. The CDR3 nucleotides read TGCGCCAGCAGCCAAGACGGGGGCGCGGGCGGGGAGCTGTTTTTT. It specifies CASSQDGGAGGELFF.

The sample holds many counts of this clonotype. This chain joins TRBV6-1 and TRBJ2-7; D may be TRBD1 or TRBD2 (6 bases each). Germline V gene sequence: CDR1 MNHNS, CDR2 SASEGT. CDR3 length: 15 residues. The V and J ends lost 8 bases and 4 bases respectively, with 21 bases between them. CDR3 region: CASGLLGGSSYEQYF. The DNA of the CDR3 is TGTGCCAGCGGTCTATTGGGGGGCTCTTCGTACGAGCAGTACTTC.

This sequence joins TRBV14 and TRBJ2-1; a possible D gene is TRBD2 (6 bases). V was clipped by 0 bases and J by 9 bases, with 9 bases between them. CDR3 size: 13 residues. The germline gives CDR1 SGHDN, CDR2 FVKESK. Here the CDR3 reads CASSQDWRGEQFF. For the CDR3, the DNA is TGTGCCAGCAGCCAAGATTGGCGGGGTGAGCAGTTCTTC.

This clonotype was detected only a few times. The CDR3 bases are TGTGCCAGCAGCGACGGACGGTCGGGGGACGAGCAGTACTTC. Translated: CASSDGRSGDEQYF. V and J are TRBV7-9 and TRBJ2-7; D might be TRBD2 (6 bases). Trimming pared 5 bases from V and 5 bases from J, leaving 16 bases between. Germline CDR1 reads SEHNR; CDR2 reads FQNEAQ (reference sequence). The CDR3 sequence is 14 residues long. The full variable domain, with the rest looked up from reference TRBV7-9 and TRBJ2-7, is DTGVSQNPRHKITKRGQNVTFRCDPISEHNRLYWYRQTLGQGPEFLTYFQNEAQLEKSRLLSDRFSAERPKGSFSTLEIQRTEQGDSAMYLCASSDGRSGDEQYFGPGTRLTVT.

This clonotype was recorded a few times. The J gene is TRBJ2-1, the V gene TRBV4-1; 10 nucleotides align to TRBD2. The CDR3 length is 17 residues. Germline CDR1 reads MGHRA; CDR2 reads YSYEKL. V lost 0 bases, J lost 4 bases, and 6 bases stayed unmatched. CDR3 loop: CASSQDLAGARYNEQFF. The CDR3 region has the DNA TGCGCCAGCAGCCAAGATCTAGCGGGGGCCAGGTACAATGAGCAGTTCTTC.

J is TRBJ2-2 and V is TRBV5-1; D is undetermined. Germline V gene lookup returns CDR1 SGHRS and CDR2 YFSETQ. Trimming stripped 0 bases from V and 0 bases from J, with 18 bases between. The length of the CDR3 is 19 residues. The CDR3 coding sequence is TGCGCCAGCAGCTTGGGTGCAGGACGGCTGATCGCGAACACCGGGGAGCTGTTTTTT. It specifies CASSLGAGRLIANTGELFF.

A few counts support this clonotype. This chain joins TRBV4-2 and TRBJ2-2, with 9 bases fitting TRBD2. The V gene's germline CDR1 is LGHNA and CDR2 YNFKEQ. With V trimmed by 0 bases and J by 7 bases, 6 bases remained unmatched. The CDR3 spans 16 residues. Here the CDR3 DNA reads TGTGCCAGCAGCCAAGATTTGGCGGGGGGGGTCGGGGAGCTGTTTTTT. Protein sequence: CASSQDLAGGVGELFF.

This clonotype was seen only a few times. J is TRBJ2-7 and V is TRBV20-1, with 10 bases that match TRBD1. Germline V CDR1 and CDR2: DFQATT, SNEGSKA (reference sequence). J gave up 5 bases and V 4 bases, and 8 bases lay outside the gene matches. CDR3 length: 14 residues. The DNA of the CDR3 is TGCAGTGCTATCTTCCGGGACAGGGGTCACGAGCAGTACTTC. Translation gives CSAIFRDRGHEQYF.